A single sample is the source of the 10 T cell receptor beta chains below, sequenced in a study of T cells in tuberculosis. The table came from immunoSEQ multiplex PCR; TCRdb's copy has only in-frame clones and leaves some out. The data show about 33,000 clones, around 92% seen once. The sample taken for sequencing was PBMCs. The receptors come from a donor between 10 and 29 years old with latent tuberculosis or without tuberculosis infection. Some clones in this sample may be carry-over from other donors' samples.

This clone has just one count. The chain employs TRBV10-3 and TRBJ2-1; TRBD2 agrees at 14 bases. The CDR3 has 16 residues. V shed 6 bases and J 5 bases; nucleotides not matched to a gene: 6. The germline V gene encodes CDR1 ENHRY and CDR2 SYGVKD. DNA of the CDR3: TGTGCCATCAGGGCGACTAGCGGGGGGGCTAACAATGAGCAGTTCTTC. It specifies CAIRATSGGANNEQFF.

This clone is deemed hyperexpanded. The chain couples TRBV28 to TRBJ2-7; tentative D call: TRBD2 (6 bases). Germline lookup yields CDR1 MDHEN and CDR2 SYDVKM. Trimming shortened V by 6 bases and J by 1 base, and 25 bases separated the two germline ends. The CDR3 extends over 18 amino acids. CDR3 bases: TGTGCCAGCAGAACCCCAGTGGGTCGTAGCGGAACTTCCTACGAGCAGTACTTC. This gives the protein CASRTPVGRSGTSYEQYF.

The rearrangement uses TRBV2 and TRBJ1-4; D is unresolved. The length of the CDR3 is 14 residues. V gave up 4 bases and J gave up 0 bases, with 6 bases separating them. Germline-derived CDR1 and CDR2 are SNHLY and FYNNEI. The CDR3 DNA reads as TGTGCCAGCAGTGCAATTGCAACTAATGAAAAACTGTTTTTT. Translation gives CASSAIATNEKLFF.

The CDR3 bases are TGTGCCAGCAGCCCCCTACGGGGTAATCAGCCCCAGCATTTT. This translates into CASSPLRGNQPQHF. The genes are TRBV11-2 and TRBJ1-5; no clear D gene. V lost 5 bases and J 4 bases, leaving 12 bases between the germline ends. The CDR3 consists of 14 residues. Germline values: CDR1 SGHAT, CDR2 FQNNGV.

As to this clone: The junction departs from the called germline gene at one end, perhaps through a read error. This chain joins TRBV5-1 and TRBJ2-7; the match to TRBD2 covers 11 bases. The germline gives CDR1 SGHRS, CDR2 YFSETQ. This CDR3 is 15 amino acids long. The CDR3 spells CASSLDPGTSGEGLF. The CDR3 coding sequence is TGCGCCAGCAGCTTGGATCCCGGGACTAGCGGCGAGGGGCTCTTC.

V gene TRBV7-2 combines with J gene TRBJ1-1, with D possibly matching TRBD1 (6 bases). The CDR3 runs to 12 residues. In germline, CDR1 is SGHTA, CDR2 FQGNSA. V shed 1 base and J shed 10 bases, with 10 bases lying between them. The CDR3 DNA is TGTGCCAGCAGCTTAGAGGGGGTAACAGCTTTCTTT. It specifies CASSLEGVTAFF.

The chain couples TRBV5-1 to TRBJ2-1; 11 positions agree with TRBD2. The ends lost 0 bases at V and 8 bases at J; junction bases unmatched: 10. The CDR3 extends over 17 amino acids. Germline CDR1 reads SGHRS; CDR2 reads YFSETQ. The CDR3 loop reads CASSLELAGVGSDEQFF. CDR3 bases: TGCGCCAGCAGCTTGGAACTAGCGGGAGTAGGTAGCGATGAGCAGTTCTTC.

V is TRBV27 and J is TRBJ2-6; D unresolved. Germline CDR1 reads MNHEY; CDR2 reads SMNVEV (reference sequence). The germline V and J ends were trimmed by 3 bases and 4 bases, with 7 bases remaining between them. The CDR3 extends over 14 amino acids. The CDR3 DNA sequence: TGTGCCAGCAGTTTGAGGTACGGGGCCAACGTCCTGACTTTC. This translates into CASSLRYGANVLTF.

The genes are TRBV4-1 and TRBJ1-1; no clear D. CDR1 and CDR2 (germline): MGHRA, YSYEKL. This CDR3 has 14 amino acids. V lost 4 bases, J lost 5 bases, and 14 bases lay in between. For the CDR3, the DNA is TGCGCCAGCAGCCTTGGTACGGGGAGAACTGAAGCTTTCTTT. Amino acids: CASSLGTGRTEAFF.

The chain links TRBV10-3 to TRBJ2-7; 10 bases align to TRBD1. CDR3 length equals 15 residues. Germline V lookup: CDR1 ENHRY, CDR2 SYGVKD. The J segment lost 1 base and the V segment lost 4 bases, leaving 4 bases of the junction unmatched. As DNA, the CDR3 is TGTGCCATCAGTGGGGGGACAGGGGAATCCTACGAGCAGTACTTC. Amino acid sequence: CAISGGTGESYEQYF.